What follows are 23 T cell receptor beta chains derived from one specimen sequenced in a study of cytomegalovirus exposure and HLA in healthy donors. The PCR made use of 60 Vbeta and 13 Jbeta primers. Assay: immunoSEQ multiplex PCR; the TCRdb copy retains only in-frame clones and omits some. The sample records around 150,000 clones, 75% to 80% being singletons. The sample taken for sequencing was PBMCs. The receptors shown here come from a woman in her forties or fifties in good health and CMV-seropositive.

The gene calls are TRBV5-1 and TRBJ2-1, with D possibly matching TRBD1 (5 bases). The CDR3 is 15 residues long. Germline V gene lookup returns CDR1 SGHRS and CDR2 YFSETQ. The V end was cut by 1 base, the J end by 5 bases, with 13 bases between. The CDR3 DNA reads TGCGCCAGCAGCTTGAAGACAGCAGCAGACAATGAGCAGTTCTTC. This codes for CASSLKTAADNEQFF.

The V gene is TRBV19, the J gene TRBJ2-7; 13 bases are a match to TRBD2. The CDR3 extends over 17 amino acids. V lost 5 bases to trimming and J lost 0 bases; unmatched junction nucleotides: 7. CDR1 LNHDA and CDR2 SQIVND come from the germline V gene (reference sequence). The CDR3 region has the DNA TGTGCCAGTAGTGAGACTAGCGGGAGGCCCTACTCCTACGAGCAGTACTTC. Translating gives CASSETSGRPYSYEQYF.

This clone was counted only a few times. The CDR3: CASSRQYTGELFF. The CDR3 DNA follows: TGTGCCAGCAGCAGACAGTACACCGGGGAGCTGTTTTTT. The chain uses TRBV11-3 and TRBJ2-2, with D tentatively TRBD1 (5 bases). The CDR3 runs 13 residues. Trimming took off 5 bases at V and 3 bases at J, with 7 bases between the two ends. Germline V CDR1 and CDR2: SGHNT, YENEEA.

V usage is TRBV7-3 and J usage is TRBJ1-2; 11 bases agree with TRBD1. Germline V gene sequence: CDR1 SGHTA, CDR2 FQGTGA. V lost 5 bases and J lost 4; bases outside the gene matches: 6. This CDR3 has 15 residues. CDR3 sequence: CASSPGQGASYGYTF. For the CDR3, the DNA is TGTGCCAGCAGCCCTGGACAGGGGGCTAGCTATGGCTACACCTTC.

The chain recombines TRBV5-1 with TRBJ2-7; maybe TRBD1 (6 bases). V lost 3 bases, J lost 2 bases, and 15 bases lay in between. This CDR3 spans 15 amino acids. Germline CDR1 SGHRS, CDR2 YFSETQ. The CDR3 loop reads CASSSPGTPPYEQYF. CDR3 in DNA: TGCGCCAGCAGCTCACCCGGGACACCCCCCTACGAGCAGTACTTC.

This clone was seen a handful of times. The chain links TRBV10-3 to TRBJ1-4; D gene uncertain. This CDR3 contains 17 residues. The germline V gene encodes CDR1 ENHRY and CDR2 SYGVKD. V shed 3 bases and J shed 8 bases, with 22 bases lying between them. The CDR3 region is CAISEWETTLGSEKLFF. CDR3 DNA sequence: TGTGCCATCAGTGAATGGGAGACGACCTTGGGCAGCGAAAAACTGTTTTTT.

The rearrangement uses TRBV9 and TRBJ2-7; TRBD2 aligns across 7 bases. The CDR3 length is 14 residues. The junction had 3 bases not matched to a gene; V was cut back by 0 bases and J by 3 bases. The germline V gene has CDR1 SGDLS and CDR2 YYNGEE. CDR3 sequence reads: CASSVGWGGYEQYF. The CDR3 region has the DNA TGTGCCAGCAGCGTAGGATGGGGGGGCTACGAGCAGTACTTC.

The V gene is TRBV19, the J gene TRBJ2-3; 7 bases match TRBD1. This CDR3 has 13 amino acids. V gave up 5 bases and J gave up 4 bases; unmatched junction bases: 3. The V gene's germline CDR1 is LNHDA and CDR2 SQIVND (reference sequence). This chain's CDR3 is CASSPGQADTQYF. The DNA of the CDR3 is TGTGCCAGTAGTCCTGGACAGGCAGATACGCAGTATTTT.

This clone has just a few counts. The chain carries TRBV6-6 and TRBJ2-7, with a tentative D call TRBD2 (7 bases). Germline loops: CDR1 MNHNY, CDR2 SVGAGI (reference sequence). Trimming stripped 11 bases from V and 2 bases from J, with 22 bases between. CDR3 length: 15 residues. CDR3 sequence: CAVREGGASAYEQYF. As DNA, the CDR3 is TGTGCCGTCCGAGAGGGGGGGGCATCAGCCTACGAGCAGTACTTC.

The chain's CDR3 is CASSREVNTEAFF. CDR3 sequence (DNA): TGTGCCAGCAGCCGAGAGGTTAACACTGAAGCTTTCTTT. The genes are TRBV11-2 and TRBJ1-1; D remains unclear. This CDR3 is built from 13 residues. V lost 5 bases and J lost 2, with 9 bases in between. CDR1 is SGHAT, CDR2 FQNNGV, per germline.

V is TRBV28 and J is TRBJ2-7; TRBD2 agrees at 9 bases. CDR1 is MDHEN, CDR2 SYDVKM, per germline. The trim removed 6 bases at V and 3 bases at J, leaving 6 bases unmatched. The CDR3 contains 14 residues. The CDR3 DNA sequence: TGTGCCAGCAGAGAGCGGGGGGTTGGCTACGAGCAGTACTTC. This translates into CASRERGVGYEQYF. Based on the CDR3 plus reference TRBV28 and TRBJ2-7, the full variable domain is DVKVTQSSRYLVKRTGEKVFLECVQDMDHENMFWYRQDPGLGLRLIYFSYDVKMKEKGDIPEGYSVSREKKERFSLILESASTNQTSMYLCASRERGVGYEQYFGPGTRLTVT.

In nucleotides, the CDR3 is TGTGCCAGCAGTTCGACAGTCCAAGAGACCCAGTACTTC. As protein: CASSSTVQETQYF. The chain couples TRBV28 to TRBJ2-5, with a tentative D call TRBD1 (5 bases). V shed 4 bases and J shed 1 base, with 7 bases lying between them. The CDR3 is 13 amino acids. Germline V lookup: CDR1 MDHEN, CDR2 SYDVKM.

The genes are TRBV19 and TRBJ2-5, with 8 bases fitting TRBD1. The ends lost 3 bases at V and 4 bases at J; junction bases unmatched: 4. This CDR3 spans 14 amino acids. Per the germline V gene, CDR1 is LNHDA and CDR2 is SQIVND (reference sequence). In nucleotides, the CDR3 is TGTGCCAGTAGTATCGGACAGGGCCGAGAGACCCAGTACTTC. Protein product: CASSIGQGRETQYF.

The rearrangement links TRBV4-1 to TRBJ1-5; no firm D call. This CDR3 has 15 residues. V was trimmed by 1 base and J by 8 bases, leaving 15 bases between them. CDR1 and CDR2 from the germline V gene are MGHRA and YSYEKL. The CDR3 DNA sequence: TGCGCCAGCAGCCAAGTAATGGCCGGCGGGGAGCCCCAGCATTTT. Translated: CASSQVMAGGEPQHF.

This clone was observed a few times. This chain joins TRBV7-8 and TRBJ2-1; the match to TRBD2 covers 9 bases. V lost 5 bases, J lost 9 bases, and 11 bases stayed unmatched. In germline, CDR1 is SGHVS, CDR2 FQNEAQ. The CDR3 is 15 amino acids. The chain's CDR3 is CASSVKAGGQGEQFF. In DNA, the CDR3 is TGTGCCAGCAGCGTCAAGGCGGGGGGGCAGGGTGAGCAGTTCTTC.

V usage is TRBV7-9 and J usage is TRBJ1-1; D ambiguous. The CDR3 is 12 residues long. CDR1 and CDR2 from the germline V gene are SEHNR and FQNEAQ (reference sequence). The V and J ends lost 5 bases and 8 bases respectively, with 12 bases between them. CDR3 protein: CASSLREEEAFF. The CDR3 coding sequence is TGTGCCAGCAGCCTTCGCGAAGAAGAAGCTTTCTTT.

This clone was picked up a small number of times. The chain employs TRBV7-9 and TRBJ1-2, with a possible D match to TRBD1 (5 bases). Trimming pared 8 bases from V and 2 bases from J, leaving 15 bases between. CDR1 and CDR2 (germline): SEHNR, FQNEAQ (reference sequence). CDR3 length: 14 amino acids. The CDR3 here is CASDLTDTNYGYTF. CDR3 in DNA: TGTGCCAGCGACCTGACAGACACCAACTATGGCTACACCTTC.

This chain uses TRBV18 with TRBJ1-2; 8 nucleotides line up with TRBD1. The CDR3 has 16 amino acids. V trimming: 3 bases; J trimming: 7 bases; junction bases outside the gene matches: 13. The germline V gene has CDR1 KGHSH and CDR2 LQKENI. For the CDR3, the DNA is TGTGCCAGCTCACCTCCTACCGGACAGGGAATAGGTGGCTACACCTTC. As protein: CASSPPTGQGIGGYTF.

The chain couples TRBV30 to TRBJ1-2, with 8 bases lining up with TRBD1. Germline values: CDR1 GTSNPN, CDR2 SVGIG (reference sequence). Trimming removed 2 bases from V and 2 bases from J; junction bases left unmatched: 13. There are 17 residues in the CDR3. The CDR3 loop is CAWSPGQVLFFNYGYTF. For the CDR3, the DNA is TGTGCCTGGAGTCCGGGACAGGTTCTATTTTTCAACTATGGCTACACCTTC.

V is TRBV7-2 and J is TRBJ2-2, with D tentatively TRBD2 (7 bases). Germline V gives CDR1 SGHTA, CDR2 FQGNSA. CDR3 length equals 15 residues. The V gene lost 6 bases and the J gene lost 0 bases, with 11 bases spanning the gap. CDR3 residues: CASSWGGPNTGELFF. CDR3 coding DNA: TGTGCCAGCAGTTGGGGGGGCCCGAACACCGGGGAGCTGTTTTTT.

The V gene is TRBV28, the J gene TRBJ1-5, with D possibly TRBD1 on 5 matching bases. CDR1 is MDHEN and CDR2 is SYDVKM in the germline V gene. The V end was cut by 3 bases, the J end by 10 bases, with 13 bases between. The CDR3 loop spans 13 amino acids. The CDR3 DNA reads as TGTGCCAGCAGTTTGGGGCCAACTCCCCCCCAGCATTTT. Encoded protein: CASSLGPTPPQHF.

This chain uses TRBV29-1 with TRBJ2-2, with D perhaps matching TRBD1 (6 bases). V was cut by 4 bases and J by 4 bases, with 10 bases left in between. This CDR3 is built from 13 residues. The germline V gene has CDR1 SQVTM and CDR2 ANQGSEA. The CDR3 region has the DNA TGCAGCGTTGGGCAGGGGACCACCGGGGAGCTGTTTTTT. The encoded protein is CSVGQGTTGELFF.

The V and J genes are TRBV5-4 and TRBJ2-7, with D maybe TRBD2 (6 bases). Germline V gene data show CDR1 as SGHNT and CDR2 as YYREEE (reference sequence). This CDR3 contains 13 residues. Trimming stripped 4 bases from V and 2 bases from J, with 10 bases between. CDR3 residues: CASSQAGPYEQYF. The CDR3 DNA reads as TGTGCCAGCAGCCAAGCGGGTCCCTACGAGCAGTACTTC.